This record covers a single T cell receptor (beta chain). Its antigen is not known. This sample was included in a study of cytomegalovirus exposure and HLA in healthy donors. Use of 60 Vbeta and 13 Jbeta primers characterized the PCR. Measured with immunoSEQ multiplex PCR; TCRdb has only the in-frame clones, and not every one. The sample gives about 200,000 clones, around 80% of which show up once; 2.5% to 3% is in the top ten. The study's findings and limits: 15,000 to 20,000 TCR beta sequences were associated with HLA alleles at 0.05 false discovery rate in a later analysis. In vitro, three CMV-associated chains proved specific for CMV antigens. An Asian-associated ancestry cluster reportedly showed fewer N-insertions than the roughly 670-donor mean in a later analysis.

This CDR3 is built from 16 residues. Germline values: CDR1 SGHDN, CDR2 FVKESK. The V gene end was trimmed by 4 bases and the J gene end by 9 bases; junction bases not matched to a gene: 9. The clonotype was recovered from a man in his thirties or forties in good health and CMV-seronegative. Input material: PBMCs. The rearrangement uses TRBV14 and TRBJ2-1; 13 bases are a match to TRBD2. The CDR3 is CASSPHLLAGGLEQFF. The CDR3 region has the DNA TGTGCCAGCAGCCCCCATCTACTAGCGGGGGGGCTTGAGCAGTTCTTC. The full variable domain, rest sourced from reference TRBV14 and TRBJ2-1, is EAGVTQFPSHSVIEKGQTVTLRCDPISGHDNLYWYRRVMGKEIKFLLHFVKESKQDESGMPNNRFLAERTGGTYSTLKVQPAELEDSGVYFCASSPHLLAGGLEQFFGPGTRLTVL.